Listed below are T cell receptor beta chains from one sample, sequenced in a study of cytomegalovirus exposure and HLA in healthy donors. TCRdb keeps only in-frame clones here, not all; method: immunoSEQ multiplex PCR. This sample has more than 95,000 clones, with nearly 90% found just once. The specimen sequenced was PBMCs. The receptors shown here come from a woman between 18 and 29 years old in good health and CMV-seronegative. Each CDR3 is given with its conserved first and last residue. The D gene is left open where the match is weak. Size tells how often a clone was seen (once, few, many) or the class of an expanded clone, and some rows leave it out.

NA,TRBJ1-2,TRBV6-1,NA,TGTGCCAGCAGTGAAGAGACAAGTAACTATGGCTACACCTTC,CASSEETSNYGYTF
TRBD1,TRBJ1-2,TRBV6-6,NA,TGTGCCAGCAGCCAGGGCGGGACAGGGCGCCTGGGGGGCTACACCTTC,CASSQGGTGRLGGYTF
TRBD2,TRBJ2-2,TRBV11-2,NA,TGTGCCAGCAGCGGCCGGACTAGCGGGAAAACCGGGGAGCTGTTTTTT,CASSGRTSGKTGELFF
NA,TRBJ2-7,TRBV6-5,few,TGTGCCAGCACTAACAGCTACGAGCAGTACTTC,CASTNSYEQYF
NA,TRBJ1-6,TRBV5-1,NA,TGCGCCAGCAGCTTGGACAATAATTCACCCCTCCACTTT,CASSLDNNSPLHF
NA,TRBJ2-7,TRBV7-2,once,TGTGCCAGCAGTTTTAGGAGGGAGATCCACGAGCAGTACTTC,CASSFRREIHEQYF
NA,TRBJ1-2,TRBV30,once,TGTGCCTGGCAAAACCCTACCGCCTATGGCTACACCTTC,CAWQNPTAYGYTF
NA,TRBJ1-1,TRBV19,NA,TGTGCCAGTACCCCCCCCTGGGGCAGGGACAAAGCTTTCTTT,CASTPPWGRDKAFF
NA,TRBJ1-2,TRBV5-1,NA,TGCGCCAGCAGCCCGACCACAGAAGTCCGCAACTATGGCTACACCTTC,CASSPTTEVRNYGYTF
NA,TRBJ1-1,TRBV11-3,NA,TGTGCCAGCAGCGCCACAGAGAACGCTGAAGCTTTCTTT,CASSATENAEAFF
NA,TRBJ1-2,TRBV2,NA,TGTGCCAGCAGCGTCGACAGTAACTATGGCTACACCTTC,CASSVDSNYGYTF